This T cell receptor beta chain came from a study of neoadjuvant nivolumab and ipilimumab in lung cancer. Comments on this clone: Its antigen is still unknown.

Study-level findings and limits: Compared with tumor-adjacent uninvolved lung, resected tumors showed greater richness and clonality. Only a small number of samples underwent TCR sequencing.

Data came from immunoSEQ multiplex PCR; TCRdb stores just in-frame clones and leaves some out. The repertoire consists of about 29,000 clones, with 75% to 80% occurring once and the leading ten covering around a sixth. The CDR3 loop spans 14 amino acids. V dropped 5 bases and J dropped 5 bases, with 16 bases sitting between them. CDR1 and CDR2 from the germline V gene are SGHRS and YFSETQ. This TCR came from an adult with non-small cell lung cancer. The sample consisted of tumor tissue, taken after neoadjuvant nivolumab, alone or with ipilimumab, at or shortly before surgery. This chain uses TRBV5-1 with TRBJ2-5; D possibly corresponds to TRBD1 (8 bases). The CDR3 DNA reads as TGCGCCAGCAGGAACAGGGGGGGAGAGGAGACCCAGTACTTC. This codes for CASRNRGGEETQYF. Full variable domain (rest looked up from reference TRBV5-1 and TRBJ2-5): KAGVTQTPRYLIKTRGQQVTLSCSPISGHRSVSWYQQTPGQGLQFLFEYFSETQRNKGNFPGRFSGRQFSNSRSEMNVSTLELGDSALYLCASRNRGGEETQYFGPGTRLLVL.